These T cell receptor beta chains were read from a single sample in a study of blood T cell repertoires in COVID-19. Profiled with immunoSEQ multiplex PCR; TCRdb holds only in-frame clones, not every one. The profile covers some 290,000 clones, with approximately 80% appearing a single time and around 2.9% taken by the ten largest. Sequenced input: peripheral blood. The source is a woman between 55 and 75 years old with active or convalescent COVID-19. Both conserved end residues are part of each CDR3. A D gene is named only where the DNA matches it firmly. Expanded clones get a size class; other rows say once, few or many, or leave the size out.

>TRBD1|17|TRBV19|TRBJ2-1|-
CASSIARQGAPYNEQFF
>-|14|TRBV13|TRBJ1-2|-
CASSAGPLEDGYTF
>TRBD1|15|TRBV27|TRBJ2-6|-
CASSQGQGRANVLTF
>TRBD2|15|TRBV7-3|TRBJ2-2|-
CASSLGLANAGELFF
>TRBD2|17|TRBV10-1|TRBJ2-4|-
CASPGQGVGGAKNIQYF
>TRBD2|15|TRBV7-3|TRBJ2-7|-
CASSLDGTSSYEQYF
>-|14|TRBV18|TRBJ1-2|-
CASSPPSGIRGYTF
>TRBD1|14|TRBV7-9|TRBJ2-2|few
CASRDRGRTGELFF
>-|13|TRBV27|TRBJ1-2|-
CASSPAGGYGYTF
>TRBD1|13|TRBV19|TRBJ2-7|-
CASSGQVTYEQYF
>-|18|TRBV21-1|TRBJ2-2|once
CASSSGTSGGVGTGELFF
>-|14|TRBV30|TRBJ1-2|once
CAWKQSSSNYGYTF
>TRBD1|14|TRBV7-9|TRBJ1-2|-
CASSFGTGVYGYTF
>TRBD2|15|TRBV5-1|TRBJ2-1|-
CASKSGGAGNNEQFF
>-|13|TRBV5-1|TRBJ1-3|-
CASSYSSGNTIYF
>-|14|TRBV5-1|TRBJ2-4|-
CAPDGGVAKNIQYF
>TRBD1|14|TRBV10-3|TRBJ2-1|-
CASLGQGIKNEQFF
>TRBD1|18|TRBV4-3|TRBJ2-7|-
CASSQDLSLQGAFYEQYF
>TRBD2|15|TRBV7-3|TRBJ2-5|few
CASSLTGLAQETQYF
>TRBD2|17|TRBV7-8|TRBJ2-5|-
CASRFTSGGILQETQYF
>TRBD1|16|TRBV7-2|TRBJ2-1|-
CASSLEGGVPYNEQFF
>-|13|TRBV29-1|TRBJ1-3|-
CSVGQAAGNTIYF
>TRBD1|19|TRBV7-9|TRBJ1-2|few
CASSLAGGTGALPLYGYTF
>-|13|TRBV3-1/TRBV3-2|TRBJ2-3|-
CASSQDSGNTQYF
>TRBD2|15|TRBV28|TRBJ2-3|few
CASSPPAGGTDTQYF
>TRBD2|15|TRBV3-1/TRBV3-2|TRBJ2-7|-
CASSQVAGARDEQYF
>TRBD1|14|TRBV5-6|TRBJ1-2|once
CASSYQSGGRGYTF
>TRBD1|13|TRBV7-9|TRBJ1-2|-
CASSQGAGYGYTF
>TRBD1|14|TRBV6-5|TRBJ1-5|-
CASRAPGQNQPQHF
>TRBD2|14|TRBV7-2|TRBJ2-5|-
CASHSGGYQETQYF
>TRBD1|14|TRBV30|TRBJ1-3|-
CAWSGTGDGNTIYF
>TRBD2|18|TRBV5-1|TRBJ2-3|-
CASSLVPGSGGAGDTQYF
>-|13|TRBV13|TRBJ2-1|-
CASSLDSYNEQFF
>TRBD2|18|TRBV11-2|TRBJ2-3|-
CASSLGLGLADGTDTQYF
>TRBD1|18|TRBV5-1|TRBJ1-2|-
CASSSDTTSGTGGDGYTF
>TRBD1|13|TRBV19|TRBJ1-5|-
CASSMTGEPPQHF
>-|11|TRBV29-1|TRBJ2-3|-
CSVERRDTQYF
>-|12|TRBV6-6|TRBJ1-2|-
CASSLENYGYTF
>-|17|TRBV11-2|TRBJ2-5|-
CASSFRGQRMYQETQYF
>-|12|TRBV7-9|TRBJ2-7|few
CASSLSSHEQYF
>-|13|TRBV29-1|TRBJ2-7|-
CSVGPYREYEQYF
>TRBD2|14|TRBV14|TRBJ2-5|once
CASSRIAGQETQYF
>-|16|TRBV4-3|TRBJ2-3|-
CASSQFPGAAGDTQYF
>TRBD2|16|TRBV7-8|TRBJ2-1|once
CASSFNRLAGINEQFF
>-|14|TRBV7-2|TRBJ2-3|-
CASSLDMITDTQYF
>TRBD1|15|TRBV7-3|TRBJ2-5|-
CASSYNRGKGETQYF
>-|16|TRBV5-1|TRBJ2-3|-
CASSLDPLPEPDTQYF
>TRBD2|15|TRBV7-2|TRBJ2-3|-
CASRELAGTADTQYF
>TRBD1|16|TRBV5-1|TRBJ2-7|-
CASSLGGAGTGEEQYF
>TRBD1|15|TRBV5-4|TRBJ2-7|-
CASSPPIGDRGEQYF
>-|13|TRBV6-2/TRBV6-3|TRBJ1-4|-
CASSGSISGRLFF
>TRBD2|14|TRBV11-3|TRBJ2-1|-
CASSLGGDYNEQFF
>-|15|TRBV3-1/TRBV3-2|TRBJ2-2|-
CASSQPGHNTGELFF
>TRBD1|15|TRBV4-1|TRBJ1-2|-
CASVDRDRGNYGYTF
>-|13|TRBV30|TRBJ1-4|few
CAWSDGVNEKLFF